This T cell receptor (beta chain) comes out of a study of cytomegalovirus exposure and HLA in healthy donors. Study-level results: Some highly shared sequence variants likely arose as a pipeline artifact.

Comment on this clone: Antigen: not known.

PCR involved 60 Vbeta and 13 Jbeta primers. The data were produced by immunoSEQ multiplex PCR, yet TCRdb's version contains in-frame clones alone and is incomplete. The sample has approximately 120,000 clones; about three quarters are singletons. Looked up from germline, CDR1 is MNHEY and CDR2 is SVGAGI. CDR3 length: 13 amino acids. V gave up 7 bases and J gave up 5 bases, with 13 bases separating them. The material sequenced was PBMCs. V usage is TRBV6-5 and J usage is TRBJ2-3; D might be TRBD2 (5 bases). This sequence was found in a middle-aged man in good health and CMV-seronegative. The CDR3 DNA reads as TGTGCCAGCAAGTTAGCGCGAGGAGATACGCAGTATTTT. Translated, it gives CASKLARGDTQYF.